Below are 32 T cell receptor beta chains sequenced from a single sample in a study of patients and donors after allogeneic stem cell transplantation. TCRdb called the RT-PCR reads again in MiXCR, with one record for every CDR3 protein. The table includes 410,000 or so distinct CDR3 sequences, 16% detected once. What was sequenced was blood, either unsorted or a sorted T cell fraction (not recorded which). The receptor source for this set is a human donor who was either an allogeneic HSCT recipient or a stem cell or donor lymphocyte infusion donor (not recorded which). It is not recorded whose cells these are; they may come from a transplant donor.

J is TRBJ2-7 and V is TRBV10-3, with D possibly being TRBD2 (6 bases). The CDR3 runs to 15 residues. The germline V and J ends were trimmed by 5 bases and 4 bases, with 18 bases remaining between them. Germline V gives CDR1 ENHRY, CDR2 SYGVKD. Here the CDR3 DNA reads TGTGCCATCAGTTTCTCGGCTATAGCGGTTTACGAGCAGTACTTC. Its translation: CAISFSAIAVYEQYF.

The chain has TRBV5-1 and TRBJ2-5; tentatively, D is TRBD2 (5 bases). The germline gives CDR1 SGHRS, CDR2 YFSETQ. This CDR3 is built from 15 residues. Trimming took 1 base from V and 5 from J, leaving 15 bases between them. The CDR3 is CASSLRGGRRETQYF. CDR3 sequence (DNA): TGCGCCAGCAGCTTGAGAGGCGGGCGAAGGGAGACCCAGTACTTC.

In its sample, this clonotype was seen once. This chain links TRBV12-3 or TRBV12-4 with TRBJ1-2; 8 bases match TRBD1. CDR3 length: 15 amino acids. V gave up 2 bases and J gave up 7 bases; unmatched junction bases: 9. CDR3 loop: CASSLRGRGLGGYTF. The CDR3 region has the DNA TGTGCCAGCAGTTTAAGGGGCAGGGGGCTAGGTGGCTACACCTTC.

This clonotype has just a few counts. The chain uses TRBV5-1 and TRBJ2-3; 9 bases are shared with TRBD1. V trimming: 3 bases; J trimming: 1 base; junction bases outside the gene matches: 15. The CDR3 is 19 amino acids. CDR1 is SGHRS, CDR2 YFSETQ, per germline. This CDR3 reads CASSWTRDREGVGTDTQYF. The CDR3 coding sequence is TGCGCCAGCAGCTGGACCCGGGACAGGGAGGGAGTGGGCACAGATACGCAGTATTTT. The whole variable domain, remainder taken from reference TRBV5-1 and TRBJ2-3, is KAGVTQTPRYLIKTRGQQVTLSCSPISGHRSVSWYQQTPGQGLQFLFEYFSETQRNKGNFPGRFSGRQFSNSRSEMNVSTLELGDSALYLCASSWTRDREGVGTDTQYFGPGTRLTVL.

This clonotype was observed a handful of times. V gene TRBV15 combines with J gene TRBJ2-7; no definite D call. Trimming pared 1 base from V and 3 bases from J, leaving 7 bases between. Germline assignment: CDR1 LNHNV and CDR2 YYDKDF (reference sequence). This CDR3 region has 13 residues. DNA of the CDR3: TGTGCCACCAGCAGAGGGACGGGCTACGAGCAGTACTTC. It specifies CATSRGTGYEQYF. The complete variable domain, with remaining parts taken from reference TRBV15 and TRBJ2-7, reads DAMVIQNPRYQVTQFGKPVTLSCSQTLNHNVMYWYQQKSSQAPKLLFHYYDKDFNNEADTPDNFQSRRPNTSFCFLDIRSPGLGDTAMYLCATSRGTGYEQYFGPGTRLTVT.

The chain uses TRBV11-2 and TRBJ1-1; 8 bases map to TRBD1. V lost 5 bases, J lost 1 base, and 15 bases stayed unmatched. The CDR3 extends over 18 amino acids. CDR1 and CDR2 (germline): SGHAT, FQNNGV. Here the CDR3 reads CASSLRQGRRFRNTEAFF. Written as DNA, the CDR3 is TGTGCCAGCAGCCTGCGACAGGGGAGGCGGTTTAGGAACACTGAAGCTTTCTTT.

The chain uses TRBV19 and TRBJ2-7; weak D call: TRBD2 (6 bases). The ends were cut back, 5 bases at V and 2 bases at J, with 13 bases in the middle. This CDR3 region has 14 residues. The germline V gene has CDR1 LNHDA and CDR2 SQIVND (reference sequence). CDR3 nucleotide sequence: TGTGCCAGTAGTGGGGGGTTAGGGCCCTACGAGCAGTACTTC. Residues: CASSGGLGPYEQYF.

V is TRBV20-1 and J is TRBJ1-1; 8 positions match TRBD1. The V gene end was trimmed by 0 bases and the J gene end by 6 bases; junction bases not matched to a gene: 6. The CDR3 is 14 amino acids. Germline V gives CDR1 DFQATT, CDR2 SNEGSKA (reference sequence). The CDR3 sequence is CSARDHRGGPEAFF. The DNA for the CDR3 is TGCAGTGCTAGAGATCACAGGGGGGGGCCTGAAGCTTTCTTT.

This clonotype appeared many times. This sequence joins TRBV5-1 and TRBJ2-4, with D possibly being TRBD1 or TRBD2 (5 bases each). Per germline, CDR1 SGHRS and CDR2 YFSETQ. This CDR3 is built from 16 residues. Trimming left V 4 bases short and J 1 base short, with 15 bases between. CDR3 amino acids: CASSPGTLRAKNIQYF. CDR3 sequence (DNA): TGCGCCAGCAGCCCAGGGACCTTAAGGGCCAAAAACATTCAGTACTTC.

This clonotype showed up just a few times. This chain links TRBV4-2 with TRBJ2-7, with D perhaps TRBD2 (5 bases). Germline lookup yields CDR1 LGHNA and CDR2 YNFKEQ. V was trimmed by 0 bases and J by 1 base, leaving 13 bases between them. This CDR3 region has 16 residues. As DNA, the CDR3 is TGTGCCAGCAGCCAAGAGGCCACCTCGGGGTCCTACGAGCAGTACTTC. Translated, it gives CASSQEATSGSYEQYF.

The chain has TRBV6-1 and TRBJ2-1; 10 bases align to TRBD2. J gave up 3 bases and V 7 bases, and 3 bases lay outside the gene matches. The CDR3 consists of 14 residues. CDR1 is MNHNS and CDR2 is SASEGT in the germline V gene. CDR3 sequence (DNA): TGTGCCAGCAAAACTAGCGGGAACTACAATGAGCAGTTCTTC. Translated, it gives CASKTSGNYNEQFF.

CDR3: CASSFEGLAEETQYF. The CDR3 coding sequence is TGTGCCAGCAGCTTCGAAGGACTAGCGGAAGAGACCCAGTACTTC. The chain has TRBV5-4 and TRBJ2-5; 10 bases line up with TRBD2. The germline V gene encodes CDR1 SGHNT and CDR2 YYREEE (reference sequence). CDR3 length equals 15 residues. V dropped 2 bases and J dropped 3; count of bases not matched to a gene: 4.

This clonotype was counted only a few times. This chain connects TRBV5-1 to TRBJ2-4, with D perhaps being TRBD1 or TRBD2 (6 bases each). This CDR3 contains 15 residues. CDR1 is SGHRS and CDR2 is YFSETQ in the germline V gene. Trimming removed 3 bases at V and 0 bases at J, with 10 bases between. The CDR3 nucleotides are TGCGCCAGCAGCTGGGGGGCCGTAGCCAAAAACATTCAGTACTTC. Protein product: CASSWGAVAKNIQYF.

The chain combines TRBV4-1 with TRBJ1-5; no clear D gene. The CDR3 covers 17 residues. V was cut by 1 base and J by 0 bases, with 13 bases left in between. CDR1 and CDR2 from the germline V gene are MGHRA and YSYEKL. This CDR3 reads CASSQGIRGNSNQPQHF. CDR3 nucleotide sequence: TGCGCCAGCAGCCAAGGGATCCGGGGAAATAGCAATCAGCCCCAGCATTTT.

This chain joins TRBV10-3 and TRBJ1-1; no definite D call. With 0 bases removed from V and 1 base from J, the gap between germline ends came to 15 bases. This CDR3 contains 17 residues. Germline assignment: CDR1 ENHRY and CDR2 SYGVKD. In DNA, the CDR3 is TGTGCCATCAGTGAGTCAAGGAGGAGGAGCGAGAACACTGAAGCTTTCTTT. Translating it yields CAISESRRRSENTEAFF.

This sequence joins TRBV20-1 and TRBJ2-3; 11 nucleotides agree with TRBD2. Trimming took 3 bases from V and 2 from J; bases not matched to a gene: 16. This CDR3 contains 19 residues. The germline CDR1 and CDR2 sequences are DFQATT and SNEGSKA (reference sequence). The CDR3, as DNA: TGCAGTGCTAGCCATATCACCGGGACTAGCGGAGCTTACACAGATACGCAGTATTTT. Protein product: CSASHITGTSGAYTDTQYF.

Only a few counts were recorded for this clonotype. V and J are TRBV6-1 and TRBJ1-1; D gene unclear. Germline V CDR1 and CDR2: MNHNS, SASEGT. V lost 7 bases and J 0 bases, leaving 9 bases between the germline ends. This CDR3 region has 13 residues. The CDR3, as DNA: TGTGCCAGCATGAGGAACATGAACACTGAAGCTTTCTTT. Amino acid sequence: CASMRNMNTEAFF.

This clonotype was seen only a few times. The chain recombines TRBV29-1 with TRBJ2-7, with 9 positions matching TRBD2. The CDR3 sequence is 15 residues long. With 6 bases clipped from V and 4 bases from J, the junction kept 13 bases outside the gene matches. Germline CDR1 reads SQVTM; CDR2 reads ANQGSEA. The CDR3 nucleotides are TGCAGCGTCCAACCCCGACTAGCGGAAAGGTACGAGCAGTACTTC. This sequence encodes CSVQPRLAERYEQYF.

CDR3 amino acids: CASSPKGTTEAFF. The CDR3 DNA reads as TGTGCCAGCTCACCAAAGGGTACCACTGAAGCTTTCTTT. V gene TRBV18 combines with J gene TRBJ1-1; D is uncertain. V lost 2 bases and J 4 bases, leaving 8 bases between the germline ends. CDR1 and CDR2 (germline): KGHSH, LQKENI. The CDR3 loop spans 13 amino acids. Full variable domain (missing parts from reference TRBV18 and TRBJ1-1): NAGVMQNPRHLVRRRGQEARLRCSPMKGHSHVYWYRQLPEEGLKFMVYLQKENIIDESGMPKERFSAEFPKEGPSILRIQQVVRGDSAAYFCASSPKGTTEAFFGQGTRLTVV.

This clonotype showed up just a few times. The CDR3 reads CASSQWGTSGNTIYF. As DNA, the CDR3 is TGCGCCAGCAGCCAATGGGGTACCTCTGGAAACACCATATATTTT. V is TRBV4-1 and J is TRBJ1-3; the D is unclear. This CDR3 comprises 15 residues. Trimming shortened V by 2 bases and J by 0 bases, and 8 bases separated the two germline ends. The germline V gene encodes CDR1 MGHRA and CDR2 YSYEKL.

The genes are TRBV12-3 or TRBV12-4 and TRBJ2-1, with D perhaps matching TRBD1 or TRBD2 (6 bases each). V lost 6 bases and J 5 bases, leaving 14 bases between the germline ends. There are 14 residues in the CDR3. CDR3 nucleotide sequence: TGTGCCAGCAGGAGGGATAGGGGGGACAATGAGCAGTTCTTC. It specifies CASRRDRGDNEQFF.

The rearrangement uses TRBV5-1 and TRBJ2-2; D is unclear. Germline assignment: CDR1 SGHRS and CDR2 YFSETQ. The V end lost 0 bases, the J end lost 3 bases, and 12 bases lay between the germline ends. The CDR3 spans 16 residues. The CDR3 here is CASSLAMGTDTGELFF. For the CDR3, the DNA is TGCGCCAGCAGCTTGGCCATGGGAACAGACACCGGGGAGCTGTTTTTT. Full variable domain (remainder filled in from reference TRBV5-1 and TRBJ2-2): KAGVTQTPRYLIKTRGQQVTLSCSPISGHRSVSWYQQTPGQGLQFLFEYFSETQRNKGNFPGRFSGRQFSNSRSEMNVSTLELGDSALYLCASSLAMGTDTGELFFGEGSRLTVL.

This chain links TRBV12-3 or TRBV12-4 with TRBJ1-1; tentatively, D is TRBD1 (6 bases). The CDR3 spans 14 residues. The V end was cut by 4 bases, the J end by 4 bases, with 13 bases between. DNA of the CDR3: TGTGCCAGCAGTTGGACAGCCGGGGCCACTGAAGCTTTCTTT. Translated, it gives CASSWTAGATEAFF.

The table lists this clonotype with a few counts. V usage is TRBV20-1 and J usage is TRBJ2-2; TRBD1 aligns across 8 bases. V gave up 1 base and J gave up 7 bases; unmatched junction bases: 8. CDR1 and CDR2 from the germline V gene are DFQATT and SNEGSKA (reference sequence). This CDR3 comprises 15 residues. The CDR3 DNA reads as TGCAGTGCTAGAGGCCGGACAGGGTATGGCGGGGAGCTGTTTTTT. Amino acids: CSARGRTGYGGELFF.

This clonotype has ten or more counts. The CDR3 protein is CATSRGRLAGAPDTQYF. CDR3 DNA sequence: TGTGCCACCAGCAGAGGACGACTAGCGGGGGCCCCAGATACGCAGTATTTT. The chain employs TRBV15 and TRBJ2-3, with TRBD2 identical over 12 bases. The CDR3 totals 17 residues. CDR1 and CDR2 (germline): LNHNV, YYDKDF (reference sequence). V lost 1 base, J lost 4 bases, and 6 bases stayed unmatched.

The chain carries TRBV19 and TRBJ2-3, with D possibly matching TRBD1 (5 bases). The ends were cut back, 6 bases at V and 6 bases at J, with 16 bases in the middle. The CDR3 spans 14 residues. Per germline, CDR1 LNHDA and CDR2 SQIVND (reference sequence). CDR3 DNA: TGTGCCAGTAGAAGTATGGGGCTTGCGGATACGCAGTATTTT. It is translated as CASRSMGLADTQYF.

The chain links TRBV6-2 or TRBV6-3 to TRBJ2-1, with D unclear. Germline CDR1 MNHEY, CDR2 SVGEGT. The CDR3 totals 13 residues. V was shortened by 7 bases and J by 5 bases, with 12 bases between the two germline ends. DNA for the CDR3: TGTGCCAGCAATTTGGCTGCGCACAATGAGCAGTTCTTC. The encoded protein is CASNLAAHNEQFF.

A few counts support this clonotype. The rearrangement joins TRBV3-1 to TRBJ2-6; D not resolved. The germline V gene has CDR1 LGHDT and CDR2 YNNKEL (reference sequence). Between the trimmed V and J ends, which lost 4 bases and 0 bases, there was a span of 10 bases. This CDR3 contains 16 residues. CDR3 bases: TGTGCCAGCAGCCCCGAGGCCCTCTCTGGGGCCAACGTCCTGACTTTC. Its translation is CASSPEALSGANVLTF.

In its sample, this clonotype was seen many times. The V gene is TRBV12-3 or TRBV12-4, the J gene TRBJ2-1, with D perhaps TRBD1 or TRBD2 (6 bases each). There are 14 residues in the CDR3. Trimming took 7 bases from V and 4 from J, leaving 14 bases between them. The CDR3 sequence is CASIKGGSYNEQFF. The CDR3 DNA follows: TGTGCCAGCATTAAGGGGGGCAGTTACAATGAGCAGTTCTTC.

The chain recombines TRBV2 with TRBJ2-1, with 11 bases aligning to TRBD2. This CDR3 region has 18 residues. The V and J ends lost 0 bases and 0 bases, in that order; junction bases with no gene match: 4. In germline, CDR1 is SNHLY, CDR2 FYNNEI. The CDR3 loop reads CASSEALAGEISYNEQFF. The CDR3, as DNA: TGTGCCAGCAGTGAAGCACTAGCGGGAGAAATCTCCTACAATGAGCAGTTCTTC.

This chain uses TRBV20-1 with TRBJ1-2, with no clear D. The CDR3 is made up of 13 amino acids. The germline CDR1 and CDR2 sequences are DFQATT and SNEGSKA (reference sequence). Trimming stripped 5 bases from V and 2 bases from J, with 12 bases between. The DNA for the CDR3 is TGCAGTGCTGAGCAGACGGTGAACTATGGCTACACCTTC. It codes for CSAEQTVNYGYTF.

This clonotype was observed at least ten times. This sequence joins TRBV7-8 and TRBJ2-3; D assignment may be TRBD1 or TRBD2 (5 bases each). CDR1 SGHVS and CDR2 FQNEAQ come from the germline V gene. The CDR3 length is 15 residues. The V and J ends lost 4 bases and 2 bases respectively, with 13 bases between them. The CDR3 sequence: CASSSGLRPTDTQYF. The CDR3 nucleotides are TGTGCCAGCAGCTCGGGGCTCAGGCCCACAGATACGCAGTATTTT.